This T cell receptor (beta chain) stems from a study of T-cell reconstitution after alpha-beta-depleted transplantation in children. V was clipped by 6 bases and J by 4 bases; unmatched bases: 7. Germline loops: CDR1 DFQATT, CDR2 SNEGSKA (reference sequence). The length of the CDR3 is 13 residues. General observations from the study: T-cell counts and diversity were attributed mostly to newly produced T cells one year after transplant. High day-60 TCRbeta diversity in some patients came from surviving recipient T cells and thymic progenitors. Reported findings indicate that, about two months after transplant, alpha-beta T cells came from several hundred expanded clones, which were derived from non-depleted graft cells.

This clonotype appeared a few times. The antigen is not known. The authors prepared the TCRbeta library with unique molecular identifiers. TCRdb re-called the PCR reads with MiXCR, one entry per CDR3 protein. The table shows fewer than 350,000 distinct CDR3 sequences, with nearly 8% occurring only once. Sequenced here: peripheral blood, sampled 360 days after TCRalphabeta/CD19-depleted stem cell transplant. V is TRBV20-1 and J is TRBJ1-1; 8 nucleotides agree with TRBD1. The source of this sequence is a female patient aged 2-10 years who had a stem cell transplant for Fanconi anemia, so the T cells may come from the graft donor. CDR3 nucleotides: TGCAGTGCGTACAACACAGGGGGCACTGAAGCTTTCTTT. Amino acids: CSAYNTGGTEAFF.